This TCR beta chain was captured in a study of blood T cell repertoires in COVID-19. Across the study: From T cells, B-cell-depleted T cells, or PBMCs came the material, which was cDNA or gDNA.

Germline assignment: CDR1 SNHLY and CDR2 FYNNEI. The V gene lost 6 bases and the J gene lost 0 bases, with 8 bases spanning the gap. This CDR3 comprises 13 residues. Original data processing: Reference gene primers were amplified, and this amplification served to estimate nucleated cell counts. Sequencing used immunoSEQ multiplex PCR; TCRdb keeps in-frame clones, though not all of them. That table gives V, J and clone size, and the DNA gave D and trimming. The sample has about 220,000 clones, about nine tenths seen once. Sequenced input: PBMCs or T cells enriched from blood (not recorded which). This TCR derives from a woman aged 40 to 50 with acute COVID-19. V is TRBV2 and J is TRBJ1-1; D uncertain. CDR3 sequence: CASRRGMNTEAFF. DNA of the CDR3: TGTGCCAGCAGGCGCGGCATGAACACTGAAGCTTTCTTT.